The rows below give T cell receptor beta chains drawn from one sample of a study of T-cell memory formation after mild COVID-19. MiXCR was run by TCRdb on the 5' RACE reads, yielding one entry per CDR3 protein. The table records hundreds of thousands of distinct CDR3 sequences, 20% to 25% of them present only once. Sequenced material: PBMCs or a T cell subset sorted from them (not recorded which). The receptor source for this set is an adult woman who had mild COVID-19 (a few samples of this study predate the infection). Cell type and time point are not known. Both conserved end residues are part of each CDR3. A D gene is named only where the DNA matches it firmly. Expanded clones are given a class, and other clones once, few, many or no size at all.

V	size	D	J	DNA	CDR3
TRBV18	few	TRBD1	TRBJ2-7	TGTGCCAGCTCACCCGACAGGGAACCGCAGTACTTC	CASSPDREPQYF
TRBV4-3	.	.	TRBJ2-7	TGCGCCAGCAGCCCCCGGGAAGGAGGCTACGAGCAGTACTTC	CASSPREGGYEQYF
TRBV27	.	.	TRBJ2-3	TGTGCCAGCAGTGTTGCTGGGATTAGCACAGATACGCAGTATTTT	CASSVAGISTDTQYF
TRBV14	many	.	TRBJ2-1	TGTGCCAGCAGCCAAGACTATGTGAGCCCCTACAATGAGCAGTTCTTC	CASSQDYVSPYNEQFF
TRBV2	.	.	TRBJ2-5	TGTGCCACAGTGGGACGGAGCCCCGGAGAGACCCAGTACTTC	CATVGRSPGETQYF
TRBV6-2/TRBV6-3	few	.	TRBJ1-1	TGTGCCAGCAGTTACAGGTCGGGGAACACTGAAGCTTTCTTT	CASSYRSGNTEAFF
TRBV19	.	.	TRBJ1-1	TGTGCCAGTAGAGACCCGAGGAGGCAATCCACGAAAACTGAAGCTTTCTTT	CASRDPRRQSTKTEAFF
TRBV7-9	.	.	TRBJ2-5	TGTGCCAGCAGCTTATCAGGACTCCAAGAGACCCAGTACTTC	CASSLSGLQETQYF
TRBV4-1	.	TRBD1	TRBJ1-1	TGCGCCAGCAGCCAAGTGACAGGGGGAGCGAACACTGAAGCTTTCTTT	CASSQVTGGANTEAFF
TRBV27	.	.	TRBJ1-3	TGTGCCAGCAGTAGGGGGGGGATTGGAAACACCATATATTTT	CASSRGGIGNTIYF
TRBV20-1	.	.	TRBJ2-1	TGCAGTGCCCTAAATCTACGGAATGAGCAGTTCTTC	CSALNLRNEQFF
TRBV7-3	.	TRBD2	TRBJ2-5	TGTGCCAGCAGCGAATCCCGCGGGGCGGGGGGAGAGACCCAGTACTTC	CASSESRGAGGETQYF
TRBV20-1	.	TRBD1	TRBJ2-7	TGCAGTGGGGGACAGGGCCTAACCTACGAGCAGTACTTC	CSGGQGLTYEQYF
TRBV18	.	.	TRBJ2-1	TGTGCCAGCTCACCCTACGGGGGGACAGGTTTCAATGAGCAGTTCTTC	CASSPYGGTGFNEQFF
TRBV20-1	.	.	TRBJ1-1	TGCAGTGCTAGGAAGGACACTGAAGCTTTCTTT	CSARKDTEAFF
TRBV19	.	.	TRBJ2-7	TGTGCCAGTAGTGTTCAAGGTAGGGGACTGCAATACGAGCAGTACTTC	CASSVQGRGLQYEQYF